One and the same sample provided the 13 T cell receptor beta chains below, sequenced in a study of T cell repertoires in cytomegalovirus infection. TCRdb redid the calling of the reads with MiXCR, one entry per CDR3 protein. Among 700,000 to 950,000 distinct CDR3 sequences listed, 32% were seen once. No antigens are known for them. The starting material was cultured CD8+ T cells from PBMCs, obtained from culture after CMV antigen stimulation. Receptors originate from a human donor in good health (CMV status not recorded). Some clones in this sample may be carry-over from other donors' samples.

The gene calls are TRBV9 and TRBJ1-4, with no clear D. CDR1 and CDR2 from the germline V gene are SGDLS and YYNGEE. This CDR3 is built from 15 residues. The V end lost 0 bases, the J end lost 7 bases, and 13 bases lay between the germline ends. The DNA of the CDR3 is TGTGCCAGCAGCGTAGTCGGGGAGGCGGGTGAAAAACTGTTTTTT. The encoded protein is CASSVVGEAGEKLFF.

This clonotype was counted between two and nine times. The CDR3 here is CASSPGSTGVILTDTQYF. CDR3 DNA sequence: TGTGCCAGCAGCCCCGGCTCCACAGGGGTTATTTTGACAGATACGCAGTATTTT. V gene TRBV7-6 combines with J gene TRBJ2-3; 7 positions match TRBD1. The CDR3 loop spans 18 amino acids. Germline V gene lookup returns CDR1 SGHVS and CDR2 FNYEAQ. Trimming removed 5 bases from V and 3 bases from J; junction bases left unmatched: 17.

The V and J genes are TRBV12-3 or TRBV12-4 and TRBJ2-1; D might be TRBD2 (5 bases). The ends were cut back, 5 bases at V and 8 bases at J, with 19 bases in the middle. The CDR3 runs 15 residues. CDR3 protein: CASSPRDSALDEQFF. CDR3 DNA: TGTGCCAGCAGTCCCCGGGATAGCGCTTTGGATGAGCAGTTCTTC.

The chain carries TRBV7-8 and TRBJ1-5; 12 positions match TRBD1. CDR3 length equals 20 residues. The trim removed 0 bases at V and 1 base at J, leaving 10 bases unmatched. Looked up from germline, CDR1 is SGHVS and CDR2 is FQNEAQ. CDR3 in amino acids: CASSLAYRDRGRDSNQPQHF. For the CDR3, the DNA is TGTGCCAGCAGCTTAGCCTACCGGGACAGGGGGCGCGACAGCAATCAGCCCCAGCATTTT.

This clonotype was counted only a few times. As DNA, the CDR3 is TGTGCCAGCAGTTACTCATCGGGTGGCTACACCTTC. It encodes CASSYSSGGYTF. The chain joins TRBV6-5 to TRBJ1-2; D not certain. V lost 0 bases and J lost 7, with 6 bases in between. Germline CDR1 MNHEY, CDR2 SVGAGI. The CDR3 sequence is 12 residues long.

This clonotype was counted only a few times. The V gene is TRBV12-3 or TRBV12-4, the J gene TRBJ1-5; 7 bases match TRBD1. The CDR3 extends over 12 amino acids. The ends lost 6 bases at V and 6 bases at J; junction bases unmatched: 2. The CDR3 bases are TGTGCCAGCAGACAGGGGTCTCAGCCCCAGCATTTT. Translating gives CASRQGSQPQHF.

Only a few counts were recorded for this clonotype. V and J are TRBV5-6 and TRBJ2-7; D gene uncertain. The germline CDR1 and CDR2 sequences are SGHDT and YYEEEE. Trimming removed 6 bases from V and 5 bases from J, with 12 bases in between. This CDR3 contains 12 residues. CDR3 in amino acids: CASTQGHHEQYF. In DNA, the CDR3 is TGTGCCAGCACCCAAGGCCACCACGAGCAGTACTTC.

This clonotype has only a few counts. V usage is TRBV2 and J usage is TRBJ1-5; D possibly corresponds to TRBD1 (5 bases). V was clipped by 7 bases and J by 0 bases, with 7 bases between them. The CDR3 consists of 13 residues. The germline V gene has CDR1 SNHLY and CDR2 FYNNEI. The CDR3 loop reads CASMGRSNQPQHF. CDR3 sequence (DNA): TGTGCCAGCATGGGGCGTAGCAATCAGCCCCAGCATTTT.

This clonotype was seen a handful of times. The chain employs TRBV12-3 or TRBV12-4 and TRBJ2-1, with 10 nucleotides matching TRBD1. CDR3 length: 18 residues. V was clipped by 1 base and J by 5 bases; unmatched bases: 11. Written as DNA, the CDR3 is TGTGCCAGCAGTTTAGGAGGAGACAGGGGGCGGCTTGACAATGAGCAGTTCTTC. The encoded protein is CASSLGGDRGRLDNEQFF.

This chain joins TRBV6-1 and TRBJ2-3; 9 bases map to TRBD2. The trim removed 5 bases at V and 4 bases at J, leaving 13 bases unmatched. The germline V gene encodes CDR1 MNHNS and CDR2 SASEGT. The length of the CDR3 is 17 residues. Here the CDR3 reads CASSSVTGLAMADTQYF. The CDR3 coding sequence is TGTGCCAGCAGTAGCGTTACGGGACTAGCAATGGCAGATACGCAGTATTTT.

The V call is TRBV24-1, the J call TRBJ2-3; possibly TRBD1 or TRBD2 for D (5 bases each). Germline-derived CDR1 and CDR2 are KGHDR and SFDVKD. The CDR3 runs 19 residues. The germline V and J ends were trimmed by 3 bases and 5 bases, with 26 bases remaining between them. In DNA form, the CDR3 reads TGTGCCACCAGTGATCCCGGGGAGCCCACCGGGACCACATTAGATACGCAGTATTTT. Translating it yields CATSDPGEPTGTTLDTQYF.

This clonotype was counted between two and nine times. The rearrangement links TRBV12-3 or TRBV12-4 to TRBJ1-2; 7 bases map to TRBD1. V was pared by 6 bases and J by 0 bases, with 4 bases of the junction left unmatched. This CDR3 region has 14 residues. The CDR3 spells CASRRDSANYGYTF. The CDR3 nucleotides read TGTGCCAGCAGAAGGGACAGTGCTAACTATGGCTACACCTTC.

This rearrangement joins TRBV14 to TRBJ2-1; 7 bases fit TRBD1. The CDR3 extends over 16 amino acids. Germline lookup yields CDR1 SGHDN and CDR2 FVKESK. V trimming: 4 bases; J trimming: 4 bases; junction bases outside the gene matches: 10. In DNA, the CDR3 is TGTGCCAGCAGCCGCCTGAAGGGGACAGTGTACAATGAGCAGTTCTTC. It specifies CASSRLKGTVYNEQFF.